This is a list of T cell receptor beta chains from one sample in a study of blood T cell repertoires in COVID-19. Repertoires were generated with immunoSEQ multiplex PCR, while TCRdb's copy carries only in-frame clones and drops some. The data show approximately 500,000 clones, roughly nine tenths seen once. Sequencing used peripheral blood. Source of these receptors: a woman aged 45-60 years with COVID-19, enrolled during active disease. Both conserved end residues are part of each CDR3. D genes are given only for firm matches. Rows may omit the clone size; those that give it use once, few, many or a size class.

J | size | D | V | DNA | CDR3
TRBJ1-3 | - | TRBD1 | TRBV7-9 | TGTGCCAGCAGCTGGGACAGGCTCGCGTACACCATATATTTT | CASSWDRLAYTIYF
TRBJ1-1 | - | TRBD1 | TRBV5-1 | TGCGCCAGCAATGAGCCAGGGGGCGTTGAAGCTTTCTTT | CASNEPGGVEAFF
TRBJ1-1 | - | TRBD1 | TRBV27 | TGTGCCAGCAGTTTAGTCGGCAGGGGGCGAACTGAAGCTTTCTTT | CASSLVGRGRTEAFF
TRBJ1-1 | - | - | TRBV6-5 | TGTGCCAGCAGTTCCGGGGACACTGAAGCTTTCTTT | CASSSGDTEAFF
TRBJ2-1 | - | - | TRBV7-9 | TGTGCCAGCAGCTTGAGCTTTGAAGCCCGAGAGAGCAATGAGCAGTTCTTC | CASSLSFEARESNEQFF
TRBJ1-1 | - | - | TRBV27 | TGTGCCAGCAGTTTGGTACAGGGTAACACTGAAGCTTTCTTT | CASSLVQGNTEAFF
TRBJ2-2 | few | - | TRBV7-2 | TGTGCCAGCAGCTTTTGGGCCGGGGGAACCGGGGAGCTGTTTTTT | CASSFWAGGTGELFF
TRBJ1-2 | - | - | TRBV3-1/TRBV3-2 | TGTGCCAGCAGCCAAGAGGGCAATCCTTATAATGGCTACACCTTC | CASSQEGNPYNGYTF
TRBJ1-2 | - | - | TRBV2 | TGTGCCAGCAGTGCCCCCGGTCAGGAAGGGGCCTACACCTTC | CASSAPGQEGAYTF
TRBJ1-2 | few | TRBD1 | TRBV2 | TGTGCCAGCAGGAATGACAGGGGGTACTATGGCTACACCTTC | CASRNDRGYYGYTF
TRBJ2-2 | - | - | TRBV5-1 | TGCGCCAGCAGCTTGGAACAGGGCCTCTACACTTCGAGGACCGGGGAGCTGTTTTTT | CASSLEQGLYTSRTGELFF
TRBJ2-2 | once | - | TRBV6-5 | TGTGCCAGCAGTCACCGGGACACTTACACCGGGGAGCTGTTTTTT | CASSHRDTYTGELFF
TRBJ1-2 | once | TRBD1 | TRBV11-3 | TGTGCCAGCACCCTCCCGAGGGACAGGGACACCTTC | CASTLPRDRDTF
TRBJ1-2 | - | TRBD1 | TRBV6-5 | TGTGCCAGCAGCCAAGGGGGCGTCTATGGCTACACCTTC | CASSQGGVYGYTF
TRBJ1-4 | - | TRBD1 | TRBV5-1 | TGCGCCAGCAGCGTTACAGGGGCAACTAATGAAAAACTGTTTTTT | CASSVTGATNEKLFF
TRBJ2-3 | - | - | TRBV5-1 | TGCGCCAGCAGCTCCGGGTTTCAAGCAGATACGCAGTATTTT | CASSSGFQADTQYF
TRBJ1-1 | once | - | TRBV12-5 | TGTGCTAGTGGTTTGAGCGGCACTGAAGCTTTCTTT | CASGLSGTEAFF
TRBJ1-1 | - | TRBD1 | TRBV14 | TGTGCCAGCAGCCATAGACAGGGTGCGACTGAAGCTTTCTTT | CASSHRQGATEAFF
TRBJ2-1 | - | - | TRBV7-3 | TGTGCCAGCAGCCCCAGTGAACGACTGGTGTCGGGGACAAGCGAGCAGTTCTTC | CASSPSERLVSGTSEQFF
TRBJ2-1 | - | - | TRBV5-4 | TGTGCCAGCAGCTTGGGGCCAAGGGGCCTTCTCTTC | CASSLGPRGLLF
TRBJ1-6 | once | - | TRBV27 | TGTGCCAGCAGTTTATCGGCTCTAGGGGTGAATTCACCCCTCCACTTT | CASSLSALGVNSPLHF
TRBJ1-6 | few | TRBD1 | TRBV30 | TGTGCCTGGAGTCGGGGGACAGGGACCTTGAGCCACTTT | CAWSRGTGTLSHF
TRBJ1-1 | - | - | TRBV10-2 | TGCGCCAGCAGTACGCGGGTACGGGCCGGGGACACTGAAGCTTTCTTT | CASSTRVRAGDTEAFF
TRBJ1-5 | - | - | TRBV2 | TGTGCCAGCAGTGTTTTGGACACTCAGCCCCAGCATTTT | CASSVLDTQPQHF
TRBJ1-2 | - | TRBD1 | TRBV5-1 | TGCGCCAGCAGCACAGGGGGCTATGGCTACACCTTC | CASSTGGYGYTF
TRBJ2-1 | - | - | TRBV7-2 | TGTGCCAGCAAGCCGGCAGGGTGGCATGAGCAGTTCTTC | CASKPAGWHEQFF
TRBJ2-6 | - | - | TRBV19 | TGTGCCAGTAGTACCCCGGATCAGGGGTTTACTGGGGCCAACGTCCTGACTTTC | CASSTPDQGFTGANVLTF
TRBJ1-1 | - | TRBD1 | TRBV20-1 | TGCAGTGCGAGTACAGGGGAGAACACTGAAGCTTTCTTT | CSASTGENTEAFF
TRBJ1-5 | - | TRBD1 | TRBV5-1 | TGCGCCAGCAGTTCACAGGGGGAGCTCAATCAGCCCCAGCATTTT | CASSSQGELNQPQHF
TRBJ2-3 | - | TRBD2 | TRBV30 | TGTGCCTGGAGTGTAGCGCTAGCGGGGGGTCTCACAGATACGCAGTATTTT | CAWSVALAGGLTDTQYF
TRBJ2-7 | - | - | TRBV10-2 | TGCGCCAGCAGTGAGCCGCACAAGGCGGGACAGGGAAGCGGGGGGGCCTACGAGCAGTACTTC | CASSEPHKAGQGSGGAYEQYF
TRBJ1-1 | few | - | TRBV2 | TGTGCCAGCAGTGCGACTCTGACGAACACTGAAGCTTTCTTT | CASSATLTNTEAFF
TRBJ1-2 | few | - | TRBV5-6 | TGTGCCAGCAGTTGGGGTTCGGTCAGGGCCACCTTC | CASSWGSVRATF
TRBJ1-5 | - | TRBD1 | TRBV2 | TGTGCGCAGGGGACAGGGGATCAGCCCCAGCATTTT | CAQGTGDQPQHF
TRBJ2-5 | - | - | TRBV30 | TGTGCCTGGAGTGTCCGGGGTTGGGAGACCCAGTACTTC | CAWSVRGWETQYF